These 23 T cell receptor beta chains were all obtained from the same sample, sequenced in a study of T-cell reconstitution after alpha-beta-depleted transplantation in children (dated by TCRdb to 2015 to 2016). To prepare the library, PCR was applied. This sample was sequenced with an Illumina HiSeq 2500. To normalize quantification of the TCRbeta repertoire, the TCR libraries were built with molecular barcoding that relied on unique molecular identifiers. Starting from the raw public reads, TCRdb applied fastp trimming at Q25, assembled clones with MiXCR and retained in-frame beta chains. Merged by CDR3 protein, the rows form single entries marked with the most common genes and DNA. For this sample there are approximately 650,000 distinct CDR3 sequences; around 13% appear just once. The ten top clones hold about 0.77% of the sample. Interpreted using the paper, the treatment or condition label stands for: allogeneic hematopoietic cell transplantation with graft depleted of TCRalphabeta T cells and CD19 B cells.

The sample consisted of PBMCs, taken before TCRalphabeta/CD19-depleted stem cell transplant. These receptors all come from a girl aged 2-9 years with congenital amegakaryocytic thrombocytopenia, due to receive a stem cell transplant.

This clonotype has at least ten counts. The CDR3: CASSQVAVLGETQYF. The CDR3 bases are TGTGCCAGCAGCCAAGTAGCGGTACTTGGAGAGACCCAGTACTTC. The chain joins TRBV4-2 to TRBJ2-5, with D perhaps TRBD2 (6 bases). V shed 1 base and J shed 4 bases, with 13 bases lying between them. CDR1 is LGHNA, CDR2 YNFKEQ, per germline. The CDR3 runs to 15 residues.

This clonotype was counted ten times or more. This chain connects TRBV7-6 to TRBJ2-7; TRBD2 aligns across 8 bases. CDR1 and CDR2 from the germline V gene are SGHVS and FNYEAQ. The CDR3 consists of 13 residues. Unmatched junction bases numbered 2, after V lost 0 bases and J lost 7 bases. The CDR3 region is CASSLASGGEQYF. The CDR3 coding sequence is TGTGCCAGCAGCTTAGCATCGGGAGGGGAGCAGTACTTC.

This clonotype occurred many times. The rearrangement uses TRBV15 and TRBJ2-7, with D perhaps given as TRBD1 or TRBD2 (5 bases each). CDR3 length: 14 amino acids. Deletions cut 0 bases from V and 2 bases from J, with 8 bases between. Germline CDR1 is LNHNV and CDR2 is YYDKDF (reference sequence). The CDR3 reads CATSRDMGPYEQYF. The CDR3 DNA sequence: TGTGCCACCAGCAGAGATATGGGACCCTACGAGCAGTACTTC.

This chain uses TRBV27 with TRBJ1-4; weak D call: TRBD1 (5 bases). The germline V gene encodes CDR1 MNHEY and CDR2 SMNVEV (reference sequence). Trimming took 2 bases from V and 8 from J, leaving 15 bases between them. The CDR3 is 15 residues long. CDR3 bases: TGTGCCAGCAGTTTACGTGCTGGGGCACGCGAAAAACTGTTTTTT. As protein: CASSLRAGAREKLFF.

In this sample, this clonotype turned up once. A junction boundary mismatches the germline segment, possibly from a read error. The chain is built from TRBV11-2 and TRBJ2-1, with no clear D. This CDR3 comprises 15 residues. Germline V gives CDR1 SGHAT, CDR2 FQNNGV. In nucleotides, the CDR3 is TGTGCCAGCAGCTTAGCCCCCTATAGAAGTTTTGAGCAGTTTTTC. It specifies CASSLAPYRSFEQFF.

This rearrangement joins TRBV11-2 to TRBJ2-1, with 12 nucleotides matching TRBD2. Germline CDR1 is SGHAT and CDR2 is FQNNGV. The CDR3 totals 20 residues. Germline trimming cut 0 bases from V and 0 bases from J; bases unmatched to any gene: 9. CDR3 sequence (DNA): TGTGCCAGCAGCTTAGAGAAACTAGCGGGAGGAGAAAGCTCCTACAATGAGCAGTTCTTC. It translates to CASSLEKLAGGESSYNEQFF.

Points on this clonotype: This may be a read error, as it is one base from a much larger clone. The rearrangement links TRBV27 to TRBJ2-5; D unclear. The length of the CDR3 is 14 residues. Germline values: CDR1 MNHEY, CDR2 SMNVEV (reference sequence). In DNA form, the CDR3 reads TGTGCCAGCAGTTTTTCCGTGAATCAAGAGACCCAGTCCTTC. Residues: CASSFSVNQETQSF.

Many counts were recorded for this clonotype. The chain combines TRBV29-1 with TRBJ2-1, with D perhaps TRBD2 (5 bases). Germline loops: CDR1 SQVTM, CDR2 ANQGSEA. The CDR3 consists of 13 residues. Trimming took 2 bases from V and 7 from J, leaving 12 bases between them. CDR3 sequence: CSVELAGPNEQFF. CDR3 sequence (DNA): TGCAGCGTTGAACTAGCCGGCCCGAATGAGCAGTTCTTC.

The genes are TRBV15 and TRBJ2-2, with 8 bases that match TRBD1. J lost 3 bases, V lost 5 bases, and 5 bases had no gene match. This CDR3 is 15 amino acids long. Germline values: CDR1 LNHNV, CDR2 YYDKDF (reference sequence). This CDR3 reads CATSPGQGDTGELFF. Written as DNA, the CDR3 is TGTGCCACCAGCCCAGGACAGGGCGACACCGGGGAGCTGTTTTTT.

V is TRBV15 and J is TRBJ2-5, with D uncertain. The CDR3 runs 13 residues. CDR1 LNHNV and CDR2 YYDKDF come from the germline V gene (reference sequence). The germline V and J ends were trimmed by 3 bases and 3 bases, with 8 bases remaining between them. The CDR3 coding sequence is TGTGCCACCAGCAGCTGGACGGAAGAGACCCAGTACTTC. It codes for CATSSWTEETQYF.

This clonotype has a handful of counts. The V call is TRBV21-1, the J call TRBJ2-1; no DNA check was done on the table's D call, TRBD2. TRBV21-1 is tagged as a pseudogene. This CDR3 is built from 16 residues. CDR3 residues: CASSKRGTTGANEQFF. DNA for the CDR3: TGTGCCAGCAGCAAAAGGGGGACTACGGGGGCCAATGAGCAGTTCTTC.

This clonotype showed up many times. The V call is TRBV28, the J call TRBJ2-1; TRBD2 aligns across 11 bases. This CDR3 comprises 17 residues. With V trimmed by 5 bases and J by 6 bases, 12 bases remained unmatched. The V gene's germline CDR1 is MDHEN and CDR2 SYDVKM. DNA for the CDR3: TGTGCCAGCAGTACTGACACTAGCGGGAGTTGGTCCAATGAGCAGTTCTTC. This encodes CASSTDTSGSWSNEQFF.

The CDR3 spells CASSPVGAVLGNTIYF. The DNA for the CDR3 is TGCGCCAGCAGCCCCGTGGGAGCAGTTCTTGGAAACACCATATATTTT. This chain joins TRBV5-1 and TRBJ1-3; D is unresolved. The V gene's germline CDR1 is SGHRS and CDR2 YFSETQ. CDR3 length equals 16 residues. Deletions cut 4 bases from V and 3 bases from J, with 17 bases between.

This clonotype was observed many times. The chain combines TRBV28 with TRBJ2-7; D call uncertain. V lost 4 bases to trimming and J lost 4 bases, with 11 bases between them. The germline V gene has CDR1 MDHEN and CDR2 SYDVKM. The CDR3 runs 13 residues. The CDR3 DNA is TGTGCCAGCAGTTCCGCCCCGGGTTACGAGCAGTACTTC. Amino acid sequence: CASSSAPGYEQYF.

The chain recombines TRBV20-1 with TRBJ2-7, with 8 bases lining up with TRBD2. Germline assignment: CDR1 DFQATT and CDR2 SNEGSKA (reference sequence). The CDR3 length is 13 residues. Trimming took 5 bases from V and 6 from J; bases not matched to a gene: 9. The CDR3 protein is CSAPPGGQTEQYF. CDR3 nucleotide sequence: TGCAGTGCTCCCCCGGGGGGGCAAACCGAGCAGTACTTC.

This chain joins TRBV30 and TRBJ2-5; 11 bases are a match to TRBD1. V lost 8 bases, J lost 5 bases, and 7 bases stayed unmatched. The CDR3 spans 13 residues. The V gene's germline CDR1 is GTSNPN and CDR2 SVGIG (reference sequence). CDR3: CAADRGRRETQYF. DNA of the CDR3: TGTGCCGCGGACAGGGGGCGGAGGGAGACCCAGTACTTC.

V gene TRBV30 combines with J gene TRBJ2-5; D tentatively fits TRBD1 or TRBD2 (5 bases each). This CDR3 region has 12 residues. Germline V gives CDR1 GTSNPN, CDR2 SVGIG (reference sequence). Deletions cut 2 bases from V and 5 bases from J, with 9 bases between. Here the CDR3 DNA reads TGTGCCTGGAGTCTCCGGGACGAGACCCAGTACTTC. It specifies CAWSLRDETQYF.

V usage is TRBV20-1 and J usage is TRBJ2-7, with 11 bases fitting TRBD2. Germline loops: CDR1 DFQATT, CDR2 SNEGSKA (reference sequence). The V gene end was trimmed by 4 bases and the J gene end by 5 bases; junction bases not matched to a gene: 4. The CDR3 is made up of 13 amino acids. The CDR3 region is CSAISTSGNEQYF. As DNA, the CDR3 is TGCAGTGCTATATCGACTAGCGGGAACGAGCAGTACTTC.

The chain combines TRBV7-2 with TRBJ2-7, with D tentatively TRBD1 (8 bases). V was pared by 7 bases and J by 4 bases, with 14 bases between. Germline CDR1 SGHTA, CDR2 FQGNSA. The CDR3 runs 13 residues. The CDR3 is CASNRGGLYEQYF. The DNA for the CDR3 is TGTGCCAGCAACAGGGGGGGGCTATACGAGCAGTACTTC.

This chain links TRBV20-1 with TRBJ2-7; 9 bases match TRBD2. The germline V gene encodes CDR1 DFQATT and CDR2 SNEGSKA (reference sequence). The V segment lost 6 bases and the J segment 0 bases; nucleotides outside the gene matches: 6. There are 14 residues in the CDR3. The CDR3 DNA follows: TGCAGTGCCTATAGCGGGAGAGGCTCCTACGAGCAGTACTTC. It is translated as CSAYSGRGSYEQYF.

This clonotype was detected ten times or more. CDR3 in amino acids: CASREQGNYGYTF. CDR3 sequence (DNA): TGTGCCAGCAGGGAACAGGGTAACTATGGCTACACCTTC. J is TRBJ1-2 and V is TRBV6-1; tentatively, D is TRBD1 (6 bases). The CDR3 sequence is 13 residues long. From germline, CDR1 is MNHNS and CDR2 SASEGT. V was clipped by 6 bases and J by 1 base, with 9 bases between them.

This chain joins TRBV10-2 and TRBJ2-3; 9 nucleotides line up with TRBD2. Germline-derived CDR1 and CDR2 are WSHSY and SAAADI. The V gene end was trimmed by 8 bases and the J gene end by 5 bases; junction bases not matched to a gene: 8. CDR3 size: 14 residues. CDR3 in DNA: TGCGCCAGCCGGCTAGCGGGGTTACAAGATACGCAGTATTTT. It is translated as CASRLAGLQDTQYF.

This clonotype has a count of ten or more. The V gene is TRBV20-1, the J gene TRBJ1-5; the D gene is possibly TRBD1 (5 bases). The germline V gene has CDR1 DFQATT and CDR2 SNEGSKA (reference sequence). The V gene lost 4 bases and the J gene lost 3 bases, with 10 bases spanning the gap. This CDR3 spans 13 amino acids. In DNA, the CDR3 is TGCAGTGCTAAAGGGGCCCCCAATCAGCCCCAGCATTTT. Its translation is CSAKGAPNQPQHF.